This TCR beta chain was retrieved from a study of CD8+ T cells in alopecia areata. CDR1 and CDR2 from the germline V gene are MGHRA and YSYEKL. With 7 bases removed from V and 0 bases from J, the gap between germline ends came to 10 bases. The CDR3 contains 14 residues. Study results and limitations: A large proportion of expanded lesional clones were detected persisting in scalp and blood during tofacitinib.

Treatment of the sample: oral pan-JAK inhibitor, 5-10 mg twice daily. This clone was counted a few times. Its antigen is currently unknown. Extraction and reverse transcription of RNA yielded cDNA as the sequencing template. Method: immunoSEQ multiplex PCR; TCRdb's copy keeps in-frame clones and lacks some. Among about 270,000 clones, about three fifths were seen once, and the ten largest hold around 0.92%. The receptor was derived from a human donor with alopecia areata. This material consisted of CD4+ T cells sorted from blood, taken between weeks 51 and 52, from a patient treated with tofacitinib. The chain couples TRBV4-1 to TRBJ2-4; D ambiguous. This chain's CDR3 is CASTPSLAKNIQYF. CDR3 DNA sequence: TGCGCCAGCACCCCATCCTTAGCCAAAAACATTCAGTACTTC.